Following are 15 T cell receptor beta chains from one sample sequenced in a study of T cells after yellow fever vaccination (dated by TCRdb to between 2018 and 2021). Preparation of the library involved 5' RACE. TCRdb shows the sequencer as Illumina NovaSeq 6000. TCRdb ran its own pipeline on the public reads, namely fastp trimming at Q25 and MiXCR clone calling, and kept in-frame beta chains. CDR3 protein sequences are deduplicated, and each keeps its most common genes and DNA. For this sample the table gives hundreds of thousands of distinct CDR3 sequences, of which more than 3% were detected only once. About a quarter of the sample rests with the top ten. The intended sense of this specimen's treatment or condition label: live attenuated yellow fever vaccine strain. The sample here was PBMCs, taken on the day of the yellow fever booster vaccination. Receptors were obtained from a man aged 18 to 29 who received the YFV17D yellow fever vaccine.

Ten or more counts support this clonotype. The CDR3 is CASSMEGTSGSYEQYF. CDR3 in DNA: TGTGCCAGTAGTATGGAGGGGACTAGCGGGAGCTACGAGCAGTACTTC. The chain employs TRBV19 and TRBJ2-7, with 14 positions matching TRBD2. J gave up 3 bases and V 3 bases, and 4 bases lay outside the gene matches. Germline lookup yields CDR1 LNHDA and CDR2 SQIVND (reference sequence). The CDR3 has 16 amino acids.

The chain recombines TRBV5-8 with TRBJ2-4; D might be TRBD1 (6 bases). Per germline, CDR1 SGHTS and CDR2 YDEGEE. This CDR3 is built from 15 residues. Trimming removed 4 bases at V and 0 bases at J, with 11 bases between. The CDR3 DNA reads TGTGCCAGCAGCCATCAGGGGTTAGCCAAAAACATTCAGTACTTC. Encoded protein: CASSHQGLAKNIQYF.

The table lists this clonotype with a few counts. This chain's CDR3 is CASNEGAGYGYTF. Here the CDR3 DNA reads TGTGCCAGTAATGAGGGGGCGGGCTATGGCTACACCTTC. This sequence joins TRBV19 and TRBJ1-2, with 7 bases matching TRBD1. Germline loops: CDR1 LNHDA, CDR2 SQIVND (reference sequence). V was pared by 7 bases and J by 4 bases, with 6 bases of the junction left unmatched. This CDR3 comprises 13 residues.

V and J are TRBV12-3 or TRBV12-4 and TRBJ1-1; 9 nucleotides agree with TRBD1. This CDR3 is 15 amino acids long. With 5 bases clipped from V and 6 bases from J, the junction kept 10 bases outside the gene matches. CDR3: CASSAAGTGISEAFF. The CDR3 region has the DNA TGTGCCAGCAGTGCAGCCGGGACAGGGATTTCTGAAGCTTTCTTT.

This clonotype has at least ten counts. The gene calls are TRBV7-6 and TRBJ1-2; D remains unclear. This CDR3 has 13 residues. In germline, CDR1 is SGHVS, CDR2 FNYEAQ. Trimming removed 5 bases at V and 6 bases at J, with 13 bases between. The CDR3 region is CASSTRAGNGYTF. The CDR3 DNA reads as TGTGCCAGCAGCACCCGTGCGGGGAATGGCTACACCTTC.

The CDR3 loop reads CASSPRYTSEHYEQYF. The CDR3 bases are TGTGCCAGCTCACCACGCTATACCTCTGAGCACTACGAGCAGTACTTC. V and J are TRBV18 and TRBJ2-7; D is uncertain. The CDR3 totals 16 residues. Trimming took off 1 base at V and 3 bases at J, with 16 bases between the two ends. Per germline, CDR1 KGHSH and CDR2 LQKENI.

The rearrangement uses TRBV3-1 and TRBJ1-2, with D tentatively TRBD1 (6 bases). Germline V CDR1 and CDR2: LGHDT, YNNKEL (reference sequence). There are 14 residues in the CDR3. Trimming pared 4 bases from V and 6 bases from J, leaving 15 bases between. The CDR3 bases are TGTGCCAGCAGCCCGGTAAGGGGGATTGATGGCTACACCTTC. Protein: CASSPVRGIDGYTF.

CDR3 DNA: TGTGCCACCAGCTTTGGGGGGCACTATGGCTACACCTTC. Its protein is CATSFGGHYGYTF. The chain couples TRBV15 to TRBJ1-2, with a possible D match to TRBD1 (6 bases). Germline V gives CDR1 LNHNV, CDR2 YYDKDF (reference sequence). V was shortened by 5 bases and J by 3 bases, with 10 bases between the two germline ends. CDR3 length equals 13 residues.

This clonotype was recorded many times. The J gene is TRBJ2-5, the V gene TRBV12-3 or TRBV12-4, with D possibly called TRBD1 or TRBD2 (7 bases each). The CDR3 covers 16 residues. Deletions cut 7 bases from V and 5 bases from J, with 23 bases between. Here the CDR3 reads CASTPPWGGGRETQYF. The CDR3 DNA sequence: TGTGCCAGCACCCCTCCGTGGGGAGGGGGCCGTGAGACCCAGTACTTC.

In its sample, this clonotype was seen many times. The CDR3 loop reads CASRLAGGLTDTQYF. CDR3 nucleotide sequence: TGTGCCAGCAGGTTAGCGGGGGGCCTCACAGATACGCAGTATTTT. The chain recombines TRBV5-6 with TRBJ2-3; 10 nucleotides match TRBD2. CDR3 length: 15 residues. The junction had 5 bases not matched to a gene; V was cut back by 5 bases and J by 2 bases. CDR1 is SGHDT, CDR2 YYEEEE, per germline. The complete variable domain, with remaining parts taken from reference TRBV5-6 and TRBJ2-3, reads DAGVTQSPTHLIKTRGQQVTLRCSPKSGHDTVSWYQQALGQGPQFIFQYYEEEERQRGNFPDRFSGHQFPNYSSELNVNALLLGDSALYLCASRLAGGLTDTQYFGPGTRLTVL.

A few counts support this clonotype. The chain carries TRBV5-1 and TRBJ2-1; perhaps TRBD2 as D (6 bases). Germline assignment: CDR1 SGHRS and CDR2 YFSETQ. V was shortened by 1 base and J by 8 bases, with 16 bases between the two germline ends. This CDR3 has 15 amino acids. This CDR3 reads CASSLLGGLDDEQFF. In DNA form, the CDR3 reads TGCGCCAGCAGCTTGCTCGGGGGACTCGACGATGAGCAGTTCTTC. The complete variable domain, with remaining parts taken from reference TRBV5-1 and TRBJ2-1, reads KAGVTQTPRYLIKTRGQQVTLSCSPISGHRSVSWYQQTPGQGLQFLFEYFSETQRNKGNFPGRFSGRQFSNSRSEMNVSTLELGDSALYLCASSLLGGLDDEQFFGPGTRLTVL.

This clonotype was recorded a few times. This chain connects TRBV28 to TRBJ1-1; D unresolved. V was cut by 10 bases and J by 6 bases, with 21 bases left in between. The CDR3 runs to 14 residues. Germline V gives CDR1 MDHEN, CDR2 SYDVKM. The CDR3 loop is CAIDGSDRGSEAFF. CDR3 coding DNA: TGTGCCATCGACGGCAGCGATCGAGGCTCTGAAGCTTTCTTT.

Many counts were recorded for this clonotype. The rearrangement joins TRBV4-1 to TRBJ1-2, with D unresolved. This CDR3 has 15 amino acids. V lost 0 bases and J lost 2, with 10 bases in between. Germline V CDR1 and CDR2: MGHRA, YSYEKL. The CDR3 here is CASSQEGRRNYGYTF. The CDR3 bases are TGCGCCAGCAGCCAAGAAGGGAGACGGAACTATGGCTACACCTTC.

This clonotype was seen repeatedly, ten times or more. An end of the junction differs from the germline gene, which may be a read error. The chain recombines TRBV6-2 or TRBV6-3 with TRBJ1-1, with 9 bases fitting TRBD1. This CDR3 is 14 amino acids long. Germline CDR1 reads MNHEY; CDR2 reads SVGEGT. CDR3 nucleotide sequence: TGTGCCAGCACTTACAGGGGGCGAGACACTGAAGCTTTCTTT. Translating gives CASTYRGRDTEAFF.

This clonotype was picked up many times. This chain uses TRBV11-2 with TRBJ1-5, with unresolved D. CDR3 length equals 15 residues. Germline V lookup: CDR1 SGHAT, CDR2 FQNNGV. Trimming took off 1 base at V and 5 bases at J, with 12 bases between the two ends. CDR3 in DNA: TGTGCCAGCAGCTTAGGACGGGGATCGGATCAGCCCCAGCATTTT. Protein product: CASSLGRGSDQPQHF.